What follows describes a single TCR beta chain. This sample was included in a study of blood T cell repertoires in COVID-19. For the study at large: PBMCs, B-cell-depleted T cells, or T cells were the source of the cDNA or gDNA that made up the material.

CDR1 is WSHSY, CDR2 SAAADI, per germline. V lost 6 bases and J 2 bases, leaving 5 bases between the germline ends. This CDR3 contains 11 residues. Some clones are missing from TCRdb's copy, which holds only in-frame ones; the method was immunoSEQ multiplex PCR. The sample carries 210,000 or so clones, about 90% recorded once. The sequenced sample was peripheral blood. The TCR was taken from a woman under 30 who had recovered from COVID-19. This sequence joins TRBV10-2 and TRBJ2-7; D is undetermined. The CDR3 DNA reads TGCGCCAGCAGGAGCGCCTACGAGCAGTACTTC. This encodes CASRSAYEQYF.